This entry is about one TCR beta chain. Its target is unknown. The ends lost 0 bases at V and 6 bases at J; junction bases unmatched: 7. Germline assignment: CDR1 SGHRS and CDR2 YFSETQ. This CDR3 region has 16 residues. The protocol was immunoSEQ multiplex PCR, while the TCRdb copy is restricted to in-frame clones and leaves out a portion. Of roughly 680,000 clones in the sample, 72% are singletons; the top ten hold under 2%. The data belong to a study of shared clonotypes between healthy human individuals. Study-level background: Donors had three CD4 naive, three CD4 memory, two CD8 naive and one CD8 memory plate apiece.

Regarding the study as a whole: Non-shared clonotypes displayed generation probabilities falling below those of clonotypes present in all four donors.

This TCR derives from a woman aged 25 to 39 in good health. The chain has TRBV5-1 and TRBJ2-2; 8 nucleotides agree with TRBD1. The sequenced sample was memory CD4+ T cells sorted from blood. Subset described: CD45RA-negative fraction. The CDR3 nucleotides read TGCGCCAGCAGCTTGGGAAAGACAGGGGCCCCCGGGGAGCTGTTTTTT. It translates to CASSLGKTGAPGELFF. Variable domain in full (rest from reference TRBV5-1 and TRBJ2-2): KAGVTQTPRYLIKTRGQQVTLSCSPISGHRSVSWYQQTPGQGLQFLFEYFSETQRNKGNFPGRFSGRQFSNSRSEMNVSTLELGDSALYLCASSLGKTGAPGELFFGEGSRLTVL.